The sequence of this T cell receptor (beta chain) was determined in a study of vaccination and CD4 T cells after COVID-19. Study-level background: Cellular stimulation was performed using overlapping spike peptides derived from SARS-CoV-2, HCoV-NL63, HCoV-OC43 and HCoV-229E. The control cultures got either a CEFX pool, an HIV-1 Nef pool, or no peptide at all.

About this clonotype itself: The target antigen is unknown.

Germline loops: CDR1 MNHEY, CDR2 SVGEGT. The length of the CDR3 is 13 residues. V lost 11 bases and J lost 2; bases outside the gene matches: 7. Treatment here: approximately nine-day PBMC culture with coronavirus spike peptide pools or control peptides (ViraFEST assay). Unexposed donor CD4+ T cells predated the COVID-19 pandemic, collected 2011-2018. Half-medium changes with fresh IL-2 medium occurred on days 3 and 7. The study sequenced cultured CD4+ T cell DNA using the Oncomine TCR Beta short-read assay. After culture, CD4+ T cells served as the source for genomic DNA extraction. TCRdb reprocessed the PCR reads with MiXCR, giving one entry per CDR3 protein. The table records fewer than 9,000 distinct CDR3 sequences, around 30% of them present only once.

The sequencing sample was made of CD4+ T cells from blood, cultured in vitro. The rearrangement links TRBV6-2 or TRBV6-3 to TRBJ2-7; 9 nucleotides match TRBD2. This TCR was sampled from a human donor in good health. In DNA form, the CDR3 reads TGTGCCGCGTCTAGCGGGGACCCCTACGAGCAGTACTTC. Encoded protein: CAASSGDPYEQYF.